Presented here are 26 T cell receptor beta chains from one specimen sequenced in a study of cytomegalovirus exposure and HLA in healthy donors. PCR involved 60 Vbeta and 13 Jbeta primers. Repertoires were generated with immunoSEQ multiplex PCR, while TCRdb's copy carries only in-frame clones and drops some. The repertoire holds roughly 71,000 clones, with 62% as singletons. What was sequenced was PBMCs. These receptor sequences come from a man under 40 in good health and CMV-seronegative.

V gene TRBV25-1 combines with J gene TRBJ1-5, with TRBD1 as a possible D gene (6 bases). CDR3 length: 13 amino acids. Trimming left V 6 bases short and J 2 bases short, with 8 bases between. Germline CDR1 is MGHDK and CDR2 is SYGVNS. The CDR3 loop reads CASRNRGNQPQHF. The CDR3 DNA sequence: TGTGCCAGCAGAAACAGGGGCAATCAGCCCCAGCATTTT.

This clone appeared a few times. The V call is TRBV29-1, the J call TRBJ1-5; the D is unclear. CDR3 size: 12 residues. Germline CDR1 is SQVTM and CDR2 is ANQGSEA. The germline V and J ends were trimmed by 4 bases and 8 bases, with 12 bases remaining between them. As DNA, the CDR3 is TGCAGCGTTGGGGGAGGGTTGGAGCCCCAGCATTTT. Translation gives CSVGGGLEPQHF.

V and J are TRBV9 and TRBJ2-3; 7 bases fit TRBD2. The trim removed 3 bases at V and 2 bases at J, leaving 9 bases unmatched. The V gene's germline CDR1 is SGDLS and CDR2 YYNGEE. CDR3 length: 16 residues. CDR3 nucleotides: TGTGCCAGCAGCGATCCCGAGCGGGGAGCCACAGATACGCAGTATTTT. Its translation is CASSDPERGATDTQYF.

The chain links TRBV6-5 to TRBJ1-4; 8 bases agree with TRBD1. CDR3 length equals 15 residues. The germline CDR1 and CDR2 sequences are MNHEY and SVGAGI. The V and J ends lost 6 bases and 3 bases, in that order; junction bases with no gene match: 6. The CDR3: CASRETGVPNEKLFF. The CDR3 DNA reads as TGTGCCAGCAGAGAGACAGGGGTACCTAATGAAAAACTGTTTTTT.

The V and J genes are TRBV7-6 and TRBJ2-1; TRBD1 might be the D (6 bases). The germline gives CDR1 SGHVS, CDR2 FNYEAQ. The V end lost 1 base, the J end lost 0 bases, and 10 bases lay between the germline ends. There are 16 residues in the CDR3. CDR3 residues: CASSLGQDPSYNEQFF. The CDR3 nucleotides read TGTGCCAGCAGCTTAGGACAGGACCCCTCCTACAATGAGCAGTTCTTC.

This clone was picked up one time. J is TRBJ2-7 and V is TRBV6-5; D is ambiguous. Germline CDR1 and CDR2: MNHEY and SVGAGI. Trimming took 6 bases from V and 1 from J, leaving 13 bases between them. The CDR3 spans 14 residues. For the CDR3, the DNA is TGTGCCAGCAGCTATGGGTCAGGTTCCTACGAGCAGTACTTC. Translating gives CASSYGSGSYEQYF.

In its sample, this clone was seen a few times. The chain joins TRBV4-1 to TRBJ1-2; D is undetermined. V lost 0 bases to trimming and J lost 11 bases, with 22 bases between them. CDR3 length: 16 residues. From germline, CDR1 is MGHRA and CDR2 YSYEKL. CDR3 sequence reads: CASSQDQEVTVGGYTF. CDR3 nucleotides: TGCGCCAGCAGCCAAGATCAGGAGGTAACCGTGGGTGGATACACCTTC.

The genes are TRBV15 and TRBJ2-1; 9 bases match TRBD2. Germline CDR1 LNHNV, CDR2 YYDKDF (reference sequence). CDR3 length: 15 amino acids. After removal of 1 base from V and 4 bases from J, the junction contained 2 bases not matched to a gene. CDR3 loop: CATSRVAGAYNEQFF. The CDR3 bases are TGTGCCACCAGCAGAGTAGCGGGGGCGTACAATGAGCAGTTCTTC.

V gene TRBV7-9 combines with J gene TRBJ1-5, with 7 nucleotides matching TRBD1. J gave up 6 bases and V 5 bases, and 10 bases lay outside the gene matches. Germline CDR1 and CDR2: SEHNR and FQNEAQ (reference sequence). This CDR3 comprises 15 residues. The CDR3 coding sequence is TGTGCCAGCAGCCCCCCAGCAGGGGGTCCTCAGCCCCAGCATTTT. The encoded protein is CASSPPAGGPQPQHF.

The chain links TRBV13 to TRBJ1-2; D unclear. The CDR3 runs to 15 residues. Trimming left V 3 bases short and J 1 base short, with 12 bases between. Germline V gene lookup returns CDR1 PRHDT and CDR2 FYEKMQ (reference sequence). The CDR3 region has the DNA TGTGCCAGCAGCTTTTCCACATTCGATAACTATGGCTACACCTTC. Its protein product is CASSFSTFDNYGYTF.

The chain combines TRBV7-6 with TRBJ2-7, with TRBD1 matching over 7 bases. CDR1 and CDR2 (germline): SGHVS, FNYEAQ. There are 15 residues in the CDR3. V shed 7 bases, J shed 4 bases, and the junction held 13 bases outside the gene matches. CDR3: CASTGRDRDGYEQYF. CDR3 DNA sequence: TGTGCCAGCACCGGACGTGACAGGGATGGTTACGAGCAGTACTTC.

The rearrangement uses TRBV30 and TRBJ1-2; 7 nucleotides match TRBD1. In germline, CDR1 is GTSNPN, CDR2 SVGIG (reference sequence). CDR3 length equals 13 residues. J was trimmed by 5 bases and V by 1 base; bases with no gene match: 4. The CDR3 loop is CAWSEGQIYGYTF. The DNA of the CDR3 is TGTGCCTGGAGTGAGGGACAGATATATGGCTACACCTTC. The whole variable domain, filled in from reference TRBV30 and TRBJ1-2, reads SQTIHQWPATLVQPVGSPLSLECTVEGTSNPNLYWYRQAAGRGLQLLFYSVGIGQISSEVPQNLSASRPQDRQFILSSKKLLLSDSGFYLCAWSEGQIYGYTFGSGTRLTVV.

The rearrangement joins TRBV6-6 to TRBJ1-5; the match to TRBD1 covers 11 bases. The CDR3 runs to 15 residues. Per the germline V gene, CDR1 is MNHNY and CDR2 is SVGAGI (reference sequence). The V gene end was trimmed by 1 base and the J gene end by 6 bases; junction bases not matched to a gene: 2. Written as DNA, the CDR3 is TGTGCCAGCAGTTACTTGGACAGGGGGCTTCAGCCCCAGCATTTT. Protein: CASSYLDRGLQPQHF.

This clone was detected a few times. The chain combines TRBV5-4 with TRBJ2-1, with 10 bases identical to TRBD2. This CDR3 region has 17 residues. The V segment lost 0 bases and the J segment 0 bases; nucleotides outside the gene matches: 3. Germline loops: CDR1 SGHNT, CDR2 YYREEE (reference sequence). This CDR3 reads CASSLVAGGSSYNEQFF. CDR3 nucleotide sequence: TGTGCCAGCAGCTTGGTAGCGGGGGGAAGCTCCTACAATGAGCAGTTCTTC. The variable domain in full, completed from reference TRBV5-4 and TRBJ2-1, reads ETGVTQSPTHLIKTRGQQVTLRCSSQSGHNTVSWYQQALGQGPQFIFQYYREEENGRGNFPPRFSGLQFPNYSSELNVNALELDDSALYLCASSLVAGGSSYNEQFFGPGTRLTVL.

This chain uses TRBV28 with TRBJ2-5; TRBD1 matches 7 bases. Germline V gene data show CDR1 as MDHEN and CDR2 as SYDVKM. Trimming removed 9 bases from V and 5 bases from J; junction bases left unmatched: 15. This CDR3 region has 15 residues. The CDR3 loop reads CASCETGNSAETQYF. The CDR3 DNA reads as TGTGCCAGTTGCGAGACAGGGAATTCCGCCGAGACCCAGTACTTC.

The CDR3 bases are TGCAGCGTTGGGCCGGGACTACCGATTCAGTACTCCTACAATGAGCAGTTCTTC. It translates to CSVGPGLPIQYSYNEQFF. J is TRBJ2-1 and V is TRBV29-1, with 7 bases lining up with TRBD2. CDR3 length: 18 amino acids. Germline V gene data show CDR1 as SQVTM and CDR2 as ANQGSEA. J gave up 0 bases and V 4 bases, and 15 bases lay outside the gene matches.

CDR3 protein: CASRAGTGGLETQYF. CDR3 DNA sequence: TGTGCCAGCAGAGCCGGGACAGGGGGCCTAGAGACCCAGTACTTC. This sequence joins TRBV6-1 and TRBJ2-5, with 12 bases aligning to TRBD1. Trimming removed 6 bases from V and 4 bases from J; junction bases left unmatched: 6. CDR1 and CDR2 from the germline V gene are MNHNS and SASEGT. CDR3 length: 15 residues.

This sequence joins TRBV29-1 and TRBJ2-2; D is undetermined. Germline loops: CDR1 SQVTM, CDR2 ANQGSEA. V gave up 4 bases and J gave up 4 bases, with 4 bases separating them. This CDR3 has 11 amino acids. CDR3 sequence: CSVVSTGELFF. DNA for the CDR3: TGCAGCGTTGTGAGCACCGGGGAGCTGTTTTTT.

The chain employs TRBV25-1 and TRBJ2-7; 9 bases map to TRBD2. Germline V gene lookup returns CDR1 MGHDK and CDR2 SYGVNS. The CDR3 has 15 residues. The ends lost 4 bases at V and 2 bases at J; junction bases unmatched: 6. The DNA of the CDR3 is TGTGCCAGCAGTGCATTCAGCGGGGGGACCTACGAGCAGTACTTC. Its translation: CASSAFSGGTYEQYF.

The rearrangement uses TRBV6-1 and TRBJ2-7; 8 bases map to TRBD2. Germline V gene sequence: CDR1 MNHNS, CDR2 SASEGT. V gave up 6 bases and J gave up 3 bases; unmatched junction bases: 10. This CDR3 spans 15 amino acids. The CDR3 sequence is CASRGRTSWNYEQYF. The CDR3 region has the DNA TGTGCCAGCAGAGGTAGGACTAGCTGGAACTACGAGCAGTACTTC.

The rearrangement joins TRBV7-9 to TRBJ2-3; a weak D match, TRBD1 (5 bases). Germline CDR1 is SEHNR and CDR2 is FQNEAQ (reference sequence). The V end lost 5 bases, the J end lost 2 bases, and 14 bases lay between the germline ends. CDR3 size: 15 residues. The CDR3 region is CASSPKTRATDTQYF. CDR3 in DNA: TGTGCCAGCAGCCCGAAGACCAGGGCCACAGATACGCAGTATTTT.

The table lists this clone with a few counts. This chain joins TRBV7-2 and TRBJ2-3; D unresolved. The CDR3 has 12 residues. Germline assignment: CDR1 SGHTA and CDR2 FQGNSA. Between the trimmed V and J ends, which lost 2 bases and 4 bases, there was a span of 4 bases. CDR3 in amino acids: CASSLYPDTQYF. In nucleotides, the CDR3 is TGTGCCAGCAGCTTATATCCAGATACGCAGTATTTT.

V gene TRBV2 combines with J gene TRBJ2-1; 10 bases are a match to TRBD2. CDR3 length equals 13 residues. Per germline, CDR1 SNHLY and CDR2 FYNNEI. The V and J ends lost 6 bases and 6 bases, in that order; junction bases with no gene match: 2. The CDR3 sequence is CASSGLAANEQFF. CDR3 coding DNA: TGTGCCAGCAGCGGACTAGCGGCCAATGAGCAGTTCTTC.

This rearrangement joins TRBV30 to TRBJ2-3; D unresolved. The CDR3 spans 14 residues. Deletions cut 2 bases from V and 4 bases from J, with 13 bases between. Germline CDR1 GTSNPN, CDR2 SVGIG (reference sequence). In nucleotides, the CDR3 is TGTGCCTGGAGTAAACTTAAGCCCGCAGATACGCAGTATTTT. It codes for CAWSKLKPADTQYF.

This clone appeared once. The V call is TRBV5-8, the J call TRBJ1-6; the D gene is possibly TRBD1 (6 bases). Germline V CDR1 and CDR2: SGHTS, YDEGEE. Trimming removed 0 bases at V and 8 bases at J, with 9 bases between. The CDR3 spans 14 residues. The CDR3 nucleotides are TGTGCCAGCAGCTTGGCCGAGGGGGATTCACCCCTCCACTTT. Translation: CASSLAEGDSPLHF.

The V gene is TRBV12-5, the J gene TRBJ2-1; 8 bases match TRBD2. With V trimmed by 0 bases and J by 5 bases, 9 bases remained unmatched. The CDR3 spans 17 residues. Germline values: CDR1 LGHNT, CDR2 FRNRAP. CDR3 nucleotide sequence: TGTGCTAGTGGTTTGGTAATGTTATCGGGGGGGAACAATGAGCAGTTCTTC. This sequence encodes CASGLVMLSGGNNEQFF.